This T cell receptor (beta chain) stems from a study of blood T cells in healthy people across ages (dated by TCRdb to the mid-2010s). For the wider study: In model experiments, roughly one uniquely barcoded TCR beta cDNA molecule per two T cells was captured by template switching. The donors were split into four age groups: young (average 16 years), middle-aged (around 40), aged (roughly 60) and long-lived (82). To avoid experimental bias, donors of different ages were randomly spread across the sequencing lanes. For two donors (one aged 18 to 30 and one aged 80 or older), the study analyzed two additional independent replicas of 1 million unique cDNA reads from the same blood draw. Using deep sequencing normalized with unique cDNA molecular identifiers, the study measured how TCR beta repertoire diversity changes with age.

The 40 or so donors, aged 6 to 90 years, were systemically healthy Caucasian individuals from Russia. Around 10 milliliters of peripheral blood were collected from each donor into EDTA-treated Vacutainer tubes. Ficoll-Paque density-gradient centrifugation was used to isolate PBMCs, with at least 7 million obtained per sample. Trizol reagent was used to extract total RNA from the PBMCs, yielding at least 5 micrograms per sample. For every donor, flow cytometry on a PBMC aliquot measured the percentage of naive CD45RAhigh/CD27high T cells. Overall results and qualifications from the work: A strong correlation was found between observed TCR beta diversity and the percentage of naive T cells measured by flow cytometry. Estimates of total diversity based on one million sequenced T cells were regarded as lower bounds and as underestimates. Compared with the aged group, the long-lived group had more naive CD4+ T cells, fewer expanded clones and increased TCR diversity, suggesting age selection. Observed TCR beta diversity per million T cells fell roughly linearly with age, and a significant reduction was already apparent by age around 44. Because profiling used bulk unsorted PBMCs, naive and antigen-experienced compartments could not be compared conclusively. Because donor CMV infection status was unknown, age-related changes in expanded clonotypes were potentially confounded.

Library generation was performed with 5' RACE. Sequenced using an Illumina HiSeq 2500. The second PCR ran for roughly 7 to 12 cycles and used a J-beta primer mix along with a sample-barcoded 5' primer. A template-switch 5' adaptor carrying 12 random nucleotides introduced a unique molecular identifier onto each TCR beta cDNA molecule. At least 2.5 million CDR3-containing paired-end reads were obtained from each sample. The Mint cDNA synthesis kit, primed by a TRBC-specific oligonucleotide, was used to synthesize first-strand cDNA from all RNA. All cDNA was treated with uracil-DNA glycosylase and then went through a first 18-cycle PCR with the universal primers M1SS and BC2_uni_R. Per the original workflow: Each sample was normalized by randomly selecting 1 million high-quality reads, each carrying a distinct molecular identifier. Reads with shared molecular identifiers were discarded instead of being binned into consensus sequences. MiTCR, run with a Q25 quality threshold and the strictest error-elimination algorithm, handled CDR3 identification, clonotype clustering and error correction. A nonparametric unseen species model with Euler transformation was used to estimate lower-bound total TCR beta diversity. TCRdb reran the public reads through fastp at Q25 and MiXCR, keeping productive beta chains. Rows are unified per CDR3 protein, each entry keeping the most common DNA and genes. The V and J calls reflect TCRdb's pipeline rather than the authors' work. This sample has approximately 1,000,000 distinct CDR3 sequences in its table, and roughly two fifths of those were observed once. The biggest ten clones account for around 13% of the sample.

To note about this clonotype: Its antigen is unknown. No much larger clonotype is one base removed from it; base qualities were not supplied.

Taken from cysteine to phenylalanine, the CDR3 has 13 residues. Only the CDR3 part of the read is kept: 39 bases, read in frame from the first base. Trimming costs V 3 bases and J 4 bases, and their ends lie 7 bases apart. Per the germline V gene, SNHLY is the CDR1 and FYNNEI is the CDR2. Material for sequencing was blood. The source is a man between 18 and 29 years old in good health. The chain is made from TRBV2 and TRBJ2-1; TRBD2 could be the D gene, as 5 bases match. The CDR3 corresponds to CASSEDFYNEQFF. The bases read TGTGCCAGCAGTGAGGACTTTTACAATGAGCAGTTCTTC.